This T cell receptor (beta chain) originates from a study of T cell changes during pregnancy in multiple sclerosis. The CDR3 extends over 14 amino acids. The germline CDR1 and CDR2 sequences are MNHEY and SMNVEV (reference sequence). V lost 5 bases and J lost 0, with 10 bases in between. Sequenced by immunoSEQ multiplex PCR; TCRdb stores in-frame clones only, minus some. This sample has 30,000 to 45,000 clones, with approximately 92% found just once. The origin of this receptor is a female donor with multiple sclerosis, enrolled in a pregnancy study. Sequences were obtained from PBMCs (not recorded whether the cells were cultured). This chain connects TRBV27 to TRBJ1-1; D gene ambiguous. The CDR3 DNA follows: TGTGCCAGCAGTCCTTTAACCCTGAACACTGAAGCTTTCTTT. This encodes CASSPLTLNTEAFF.